This T cell receptor beta chain was retrieved from a study of breast tumors, draining lymph nodes, adjacent tissues. Study outcomes and limitations: Findings are consistent with lymph node origin and intratumoral expansion of most tumor T cells. That most tumor T cells come from lymph nodes remained unproven. Tumor and nontumor repertoires were significantly more similar in luminal-like than in basal-like breast cancer. Tumor repertoires ranked between lymph nodes and nontumor tissue in diversity, with V and J gene preferences.

TCRdb ran MiXCR on the multiplex PCR reads and lists one entry per CDR3 protein. The data show 200,000 or so distinct CDR3 sequences, around 33% seen once. Axillary draining lymph nodes of breast cancer patients supplied the node samples. Germline CDR1 DFQATT, CDR2 SNEGSKA (reference sequence). The CDR3 loop spans 14 amino acids. V gave up 0 bases and J gave up 4 bases; unmatched junction bases: 3. As concerns this clonotype: The antigen is not known.

The clonotype comes from a female donor with breast cancer. Some clones in this sample may be carry-over from other donors' samples. The chain is built from TRBV20-1 and TRBJ2-5, with 9 bases that match TRBD1. The source material was axillary lymph node tissue. The CDR3 DNA sequence: TGCAGTGCTAGAGATGAGGACAGGGGAGAGACCCAGTACTTC. Translated: CSARDEDRGETQYF.